The 26 T cell receptor beta chains below all came from one sample that was sequenced in a study of PD-L1 blockade in urothelial cancer. Clones were sequenced by immunoSEQ multiplex PCR, and TCRdb holds only the in-frame ones, with some missing. The sample has more than 55,000 clones, approximately 86% seen once. Source: PBMCs, taken around atezolizumab (anti-PD-L1) treatment. Source of these receptors: a man between 45 and 60 years old with urothelial cancer.

The chain is built from TRBV5-1 and TRBJ2-7, with TRBD2 matching over 14 bases. CDR3 length: 15 residues. Germline CDR1 is SGHRS and CDR2 is YFSETQ. V trimming: 5 bases; J trimming: 6 bases; junction bases outside the gene matches: 7. The CDR3 coding sequence is TGCGCCAGCAGACAGGAGACTAGCGGGAGGGGCGAGCAGTACTTC. This codes for CASRQETSGRGEQYF. The full variable domain, completed using reference TRBV5-1 and TRBJ2-7, is KAGVTQTPRYLIKTRGQQVTLSCSPISGHRSVSWYQQTPGQGLQFLFEYFSETQRNKGNFPGRFSGRQFSNSRSEMNVSTLELGDSALYLCASRQETSGRGEQYFGPGTRLTVT.

The rearrangement joins TRBV7-2 to TRBJ2-1; a weak D match, TRBD2 (5 bases). The CDR3 consists of 14 residues. Trimming shortened V by 5 bases and J by 5 bases, and 13 bases separated the two germline ends. The germline V gene has CDR1 SGHTA and CDR2 FQGNSA. This CDR3 reads CASSPRRRDNEQFF. The CDR3 DNA is TGTGCCAGCAGCCCTAGGAGGCGCGACAATGAGCAGTTCTTC.

The chain has TRBV7-6 and TRBJ1-6; TRBD1 might be the D (6 bases). V lost 2 bases, J lost 6 bases, and 11 bases lay in between. Germline CDR1 is SGHVS and CDR2 is FNYEAQ. The CDR3 extends over 15 amino acids. The CDR3 DNA is TGTGCCAGCAGCTTACAGGGACACCCTAATTCACCCCTCCACTTT. Translated, it gives CASSLQGHPNSPLHF.

This chain links TRBV6-5 with TRBJ2-3; 8 bases are a match to TRBD1. J was trimmed by 3 bases and V by 0 bases; bases with no gene match: 2. The CDR3 consists of 15 residues. In germline, CDR1 is MNHEY, CDR2 SVGAGI. CDR3 DNA: TGTGCCAGCAGTTACTCCGGACAGGGAACAGATACGCAGTATTTT. Amino acids: CASSYSGQGTDTQYF.

The genes are TRBV25-1 and TRBJ2-3; tentatively, D is TRBD1 (5 bases). Trimming stripped 1 base from V and 5 bases from J, with 13 bases between. The CDR3 loop spans 15 amino acids. Per the germline V gene, CDR1 is MGHDK and CDR2 is SYGVNS. The CDR3 bases are TGTGCCAGCAGTGAATCCCAGGGAAGGAGAGATACGCAGTATTTT. It encodes CASSESQGRRDTQYF.

V is TRBV10-1 and J is TRBJ2-7, with D maybe TRBD1 (6 bases). This CDR3 is 14 amino acids long. V lost 5 bases and J lost 5, with 16 bases in between. Per the germline V gene, CDR1 is WNHNN and CDR2 is SYGVQD (reference sequence). CDR3 region: CASSLKTGGHEQYF. The CDR3 DNA reads as TGCGCCAGCAGTCTAAAGACAGGAGGTCACGAGCAGTACTTC.

The V call is TRBV6-1, the J call TRBJ1-5, with 9 bases identical to TRBD1. V was clipped by 4 bases and J by 4 bases; unmatched bases: 8. Germline loops: CDR1 MNHNS, CDR2 SASEGT. CDR3 length: 16 amino acids. CDR3: CASSVEVGTGNQPQHF. The CDR3 region has the DNA TGTGCCAGCAGTGTCGAGGTTGGGACAGGGAATCAGCCCCAGCATTTT.

The V and J genes are TRBV14 and TRBJ2-1; 9 nucleotides line up with TRBD1. The junction had 7 bases not matched to a gene; V was cut back by 4 bases and J by 9 bases. Germline V gene lookup returns CDR1 SGHDN and CDR2 FVKESK. This CDR3 is 14 amino acids long. CDR3 nucleotide sequence: TGTGCCAGCAGCCGGGACACAGGGGGCCTTGAGCAGTTCTTC. Translating it yields CASSRDTGGLEQFF.

This chain links TRBV5-5 with TRBJ2-2, with D tentatively TRBD2 (6 bases). V was pared by 5 bases and J by 4 bases, with 12 bases between. The CDR3 extends over 14 amino acids. Germline-derived CDR1 and CDR2 are SGHKS and YYEKEE (reference sequence). Written as DNA, the CDR3 is TGTGCCAGCAGTCCGACTAGTGCCACCGGGGAGCTGTTTTTT. Amino acid sequence: CASSPTSATGELFF.

This rearrangement joins TRBV5-8 to TRBJ2-5; D uncertain. Germline V gene data show CDR1 as SGHTS and CDR2 as YDEGEE. The CDR3 extends over 15 amino acids. The V end lost 0 bases, the J end lost 6 bases, and 15 bases lay between the germline ends. The CDR3: CASSLGPSALQTQYF. CDR3 DNA sequence: TGTGCCAGCAGCTTGGGTCCCTCCGCGCTCCAGACCCAGTACTTC.

The chain employs TRBV5-1 and TRBJ2-3, with 11 bases lining up with TRBD2. Germline-derived CDR1 and CDR2 are SGHRS and YFSETQ. Losses at the gene ends were 4 bases for V and 1 base for J; bases not matched to a gene: 5. This CDR3 spans 16 amino acids. The CDR3 DNA reads as TGCGCCAGCAGCGTAGGGACTAGCGGACGCACAGATACGCAGTATTTT. This encodes CASSVGTSGRTDTQYF.

This chain uses TRBV5-6 with TRBJ1-5; 7 nucleotides align to TRBD1. The germline gives CDR1 SGHDT, CDR2 YYEEEE. The CDR3 is 14 residues long. J was trimmed by 4 bases and V by 4 bases; bases with no gene match: 5. CDR3: CASSPTGTNQPQHF. In DNA form, the CDR3 reads TGTGCCAGCAGCCCGACAGGGACTAATCAGCCCCAGCATTTT.

The rearrangement links TRBV10-2 to TRBJ2-7; no firm D call. Germline CDR1 and CDR2: WSHSY and SAAADI. This CDR3 is built from 12 residues. The germline V and J ends were trimmed by 3 bases and 4 bases, with 7 bases remaining between them. For the CDR3, the DNA is TGCGCCAGCAGTGAACAACATTACGAGCAGTACTTC. Protein sequence: CASSEQHYEQYF.

The J gene is TRBJ2-5, the V gene TRBV5-1; 8 bases agree with TRBD1. Germline assignment: CDR1 SGHRS and CDR2 YFSETQ. The CDR3 sequence is 14 residues long. Trimming cost V 4 bases and J 5 bases; bases outside gene matches: 7. CDR3 nucleotides: TGCGCCAGCAGCGTAGGACAGGGTGGGGAGACCCAGTACTTC. Its protein product is CASSVGQGGETQYF.

V usage is TRBV11-2 and J usage is TRBJ2-1, with D unresolved. Trimming pared 8 bases from V and 0 bases from J, leaving 14 bases between. The CDR3 totals 15 residues. Germline CDR1 SGHAT, CDR2 FQNNGV. CDR3 protein: CASHPGASSYNEQFF. CDR3 bases: TGTGCCAGCCATCCCGGTGCTAGCTCCTACAATGAGCAGTTCTTC. Looking up the rest from reference TRBV11-2 and TRBJ2-1 gives the full variable domain: EAGVAQSPRYKIIEKRQSVAFWCNPISGHATLYWYQQILGQGPKLLIQFQNNGVVDDSQLPKDRFSAERLKGVDSTLKIQPAKLEDSAVYLCASHPGASSYNEQFFGPGTRLTVL.

The chain links TRBV2 to TRBJ2-5; TRBD2 agrees at 9 bases. This CDR3 region has 15 residues. The V segment lost 7 bases and the J segment 5 bases; nucleotides outside the gene matches: 11. Germline V gene data show CDR1 as SNHLY and CDR2 as FYNNEI. The chain's CDR3 is CASIRIAGVGETQYF. CDR3 coding DNA: TGTGCCAGCATCCGGATAGCGGGAGTGGGTGAGACCCAGTACTTC. Full variable domain (remainder filled in from reference TRBV2 and TRBJ2-5): EPEVTQTPSHQVTQMGQEVILRCVPISNHLYFYWYRQILGQKVEFLVSFYNNEISEKSEIFDDQFSVERPDGSNFTLKIRSTKLEDSAMYFCASIRIAGVGETQYFGPGTRLLVL.

This rearrangement joins TRBV5-6 to TRBJ1-2, with D tentatively TRBD1 (6 bases). The CDR3 loop spans 14 amino acids. Trimming pared 2 bases from V and 2 bases from J, leaving 10 bases between. Germline V gene data show CDR1 as SGHDT and CDR2 as YYEEEE. CDR3 DNA sequence: TGTGCCAGCAGCTTTCAGGGGATGAACTATGGCTACACCTTC. It translates to CASSFQGMNYGYTF.

V usage is TRBV19 and J usage is TRBJ2-7; 9 bases line up with TRBD1. This CDR3 comprises 14 residues. CDR1 is LNHDA, CDR2 SQIVND, per germline (reference sequence). After removal of 7 bases from V and 1 base from J, the junction contained 5 bases not matched to a gene. As DNA, the CDR3 is TGTGCCAGTACCCCTGGGACAGGGTCCTACGAGCAGTACTTC. This encodes CASTPGTGSYEQYF.

The chain carries TRBV5-1 and TRBJ1-5; D is perhaps TRBD1 (6 bases). The CDR3 has 16 amino acids. The germline V and J ends were trimmed by 0 bases and 2 bases, with 12 bases remaining between them. Germline CDR1 SGHRS, CDR2 YFSETQ. As DNA, the CDR3 is TGCGCCAGCAGCTTGGGGGGCAGGGGTGGCAATCAGCCCCAGCATTTT. Translating gives CASSLGGRGGNQPQHF.

The rearrangement uses TRBV5-6 and TRBJ1-3; D possibly corresponds to TRBD1 (5 bases). Between the trimmed V and J ends, which lost 5 bases and 0 bases, there was a span of 15 bases. Germline V gene lookup returns CDR1 SGHDT and CDR2 YYEEEE. CDR3 length equals 16 residues. CDR3 sequence reads: CASRTSTGRSGNTIYF. The CDR3 coding sequence is TGTGCCAGCAGGACATCCACAGGCCGCTCTGGAAACACCATATATTTT.

The J gene is TRBJ2-7, the V gene TRBV11-2; D may be TRBD1 (7 bases). V shed 6 bases and J shed 4 bases, with 10 bases lying between them. This CDR3 has 12 amino acids. CDR1 is SGHAT and CDR2 is FQNNGV in the germline V gene. The CDR3 protein is CASSSGGYEQYF. In DNA, the CDR3 is TGTGCCAGCAGTTCAGGGGGGTACGAGCAGTACTTC.

This clone was picked up one time. This chain uses TRBV5-6 with TRBJ2-3; no clear D. V dropped 5 bases and J dropped 2 bases, with 9 bases sitting between them. Germline CDR1 is SGHDT and CDR2 is YYEEEE. This CDR3 is built from 13 residues. The CDR3 coding sequence is TGTGCCAGCAGACAGCCAAACACAGATACGCAGTATTTT. The encoded protein is CASRQPNTDTQYF.

This sequence joins TRBV2 and TRBJ1-5, with D unclear. V dropped 4 bases and J dropped 4 bases, with 8 bases sitting between them. This CDR3 comprises 13 residues. Germline CDR1 and CDR2: SNHLY and FYNNEI. CDR3 bases: TGTGCCAGCAGTGGGACTAGGAATCAGCCCCAGCATTTT. Encoded protein: CASSGTRNQPQHF.

This chain joins TRBV9 and TRBJ2-7, with D possibly matching TRBD2 (6 bases). V dropped 0 bases and J dropped 3 bases, with 10 bases sitting between them. The CDR3 consists of 14 residues. CDR1 and CDR2 from the germline V gene are SGDLS and YYNGEE. CDR3 protein: CASSVGLENYEQYF. In DNA, the CDR3 is TGTGCCAGCAGCGTAGGACTAGAAAACTACGAGCAGTACTTC.

The chain has TRBV5-1 and TRBJ1-1; 7 bases align to TRBD1. This CDR3 comprises 14 residues. Germline-derived CDR1 and CDR2 are SGHRS and YFSETQ. J lost 1 base, V lost 4 bases, and 4 bases had no gene match. In nucleotides, the CDR3 is TGCGCCAGCAGCGCGTGGACAGGGAACACTGAAGCTTTCTTT. As protein: CASSAWTGNTEAFF.

This chain links TRBV5-6 with TRBJ1-5, with a weak D call TRBD1 (5 bases). Germline V gene sequence: CDR1 SGHDT, CDR2 YYEEEE. The V end was cut by 2 bases, the J end by 2 bases, with 8 bases between. The CDR3 is 14 amino acids. CDR3 protein: CASSFGTGNQPQHF. The CDR3 DNA is TGTGCCAGCAGCTTTGGGACTGGCAATCAGCCCCAGCATTTT.